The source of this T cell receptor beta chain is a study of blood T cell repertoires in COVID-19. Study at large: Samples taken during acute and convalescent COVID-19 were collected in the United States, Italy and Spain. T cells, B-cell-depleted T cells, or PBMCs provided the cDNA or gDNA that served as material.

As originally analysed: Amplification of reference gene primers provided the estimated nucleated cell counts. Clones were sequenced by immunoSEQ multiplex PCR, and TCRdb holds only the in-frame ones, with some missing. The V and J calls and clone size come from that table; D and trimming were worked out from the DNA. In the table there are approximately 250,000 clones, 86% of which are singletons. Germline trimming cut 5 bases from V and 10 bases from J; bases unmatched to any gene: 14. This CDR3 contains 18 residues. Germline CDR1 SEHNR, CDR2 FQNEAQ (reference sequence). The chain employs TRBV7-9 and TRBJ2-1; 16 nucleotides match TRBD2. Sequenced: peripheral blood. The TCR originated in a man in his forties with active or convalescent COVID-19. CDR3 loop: CASSDVSGTSGRAGEQFF. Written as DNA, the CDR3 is TGTGCCAGCAGCGACGTCTCCGGGACTAGCGGGAGGGCTGGGGAGCAGTTCTTC.